What follows is one T cell receptor beta chain and its context. Its antigen has not been determined. Per-base quality was not reported, and no clone a single base away is much larger than it. The collaborating institutions used their own protocols to collect whole blood in K2EDTA tubes. For TCRbeta analysis, collaborators shipped samples in one of three forms: frozen whole blood, isolated PBMCs, or DNA extracted from either of those sample types. The immunoSEQ Assay, a bias-controlled multiplex PCR, was used to amplify TCRbeta CDR3 regions from genomic DNA. The paper's processing steps were these. The number of nucleated cells in each sample was estimated from the amplification of reference gene primers within the assay. Sequence reads were collapsed and filtered to measure the absolute abundance of every unique TCRbeta CDR3 rearrangement. For each sample, productive Simpson clonality was calculated by taking the square root of Simpson's diversity index across productive rearrangements. TCRdb stores this immuneACCESS table with in-frame sequences only. Part of the clones is absent; in the studies checked, under half of the shortfall reflects unresolved V genes, and no reason is known for the rest. For V, J and clone size, that table is used; D and trimming come from the DNA. The sample table lists 130,000 to 150,000 clones, 70% to 90% of them with a count of one. The ten largest clones add up to about an eighth of the sample.

For this chain, trimming is 3 bases at the V end and 5 bases at the J end, and the number of junction bases without a gene match is 3. CDR1 KGHSH and CDR2 LQKENI were looked up in the germline V gene. From the cysteine up to the phenylalanine, the CDR3 has a length of 13 residues. Left in the record is the CDR3 DNA by itself, 39 bases read in frame from the first base. The sample is drawn from a study of blood T cell repertoires in COVID-19 (dated by TCRdb to the early 2020s). Regarding the research as a whole: Samples covering the acute and convalescent phases of COVID-19 were provided by collaborators in the United States, Italy and Spain. The material from the prospective study consisted of cDNA or gDNA derived from T cells, B-cell-depleted T cells, or PBMCs. Subjects who had been exposed to COVID-19, were actively infected with it, or had recovered from it provided the deeply sampled blood TCRbeta repertoires that made up the dataset. A freely available public database, intended as a resource for researchers studying the immune response to SARS-CoV-2, is where the repertoires were released. The samples were drawn from two sources: the first 160 participants of the ongoing ImmuneRACE study, and 1,254 subjects contributed by 6 global collaborators. The sample metadata nearly always contained a de-identified subject ID, COVID-19 status, age in years and sex. Where HLA class I and class II types were available, the types were taken from metadata supplied by the sample provider, not from assay-based typing.

What the work shows at the level of the full study, not this receptor alone: How much clinical and demographic metadata was included differed by source and by participant, and the metadata was provided uncurated.

The TCR was taken from a man aged 55 to 70 with active or convalescent COVID-19. The chain is assembled from TRBV18 and TRBJ2-5; a stretch of 7 junction bases matches TRBD1. The specimen was peripheral blood. The CDR3 region has the sequence CASSPRGRETQYF. The DNA sequence is as follows: TGTGCCAGCTCACCGAGGGGGCGGGAGACCCAGTACTTC. Here the CDR3 is joined to the reference TRBV18 and TRBJ2-5 genes, and the full variable domain is: NAGVMQNPRHLVRRRGQEARLRCSPMKGHSHVYWYRQLPEEGLKFMVYLQKENIIDESGMPKERFSAEFPKEGPSILRIQQVVRGDSAAYFCASSPRGRETQYFGPGTRLLVL.